The present TCR beta chain was sequenced within a study of T cell responses to AZD1222 COVID-19 vaccine. Remarks on this clone: Its antigen is currently unknown.

CDR1 and CDR2 (germline): SNHLY, FYNNEI. The CDR3 consists of 14 residues. With 6 bases removed from V and 4 bases from J, the gap between germline ends came to 13 bases. Data came from immunoSEQ multiplex PCR; TCRdb stores just in-frame clones and leaves some out. Here the sample spans 95,000 to 150,000 clones, around 92% being singletons. General observations from the study: Seropositive AZD1222 recipients at baseline numbered only 6 or 7.

The TCR originated in an adult who received the AZD1222 COVID-19 vaccine. This specimen was peripheral blood, taken 28 days after the second AZD1222 dose. This sequence joins TRBV2 and TRBJ1-5, with D unclear. The CDR3 nucleotides are TGTGCCAGCAGACCTGGACGGTCAAATCAGCCCCAGCATTTT. Amino acid sequence: CASRPGRSNQPQHF.